The 29 T cell receptor beta chains listed next were all sequenced from one sample in a study of identical twins (dated by TCRdb to 2016 to 2017). The library was built by means of 5' RACE. Sequencing instrument: Illumina HiSeq 2000. The public reads were reanalyzed by TCRdb: fastp trimming at Q25, MiXCR alignment, in-frame beta chains only. Entries that share a CDR3 protein sequence are merged under the most common genes and DNA. Within this sample are some 1,700,000 distinct CDR3 sequences, with about 32% of them counted one time only. The top ten hold about 0.3% of the sample. The sample was cord blood. The source of these receptors is a newborn girl in good health.

This sequence joins TRBV20-1 and TRBJ2-3; D remains unclear. The V end lost 0 bases, the J end lost 6 bases, and 16 bases lay between the germline ends. The CDR3 is 15 residues long. The germline V gene encodes CDR1 DFQATT and CDR2 SNEGSKA (reference sequence). The CDR3 nucleotides read TGCAGTGCTAGAGATCATGGAAGGCTCCTGGATACGCAGTATTTT. Translated, it gives CSARDHGRLLDTQYF.

This clonotype has a handful of counts. V is TRBV20-1 and J is TRBJ1-5, with D tentatively TRBD1 (5 bases). This CDR3 contains 15 residues. Germline V lookup: CDR1 DFQATT, CDR2 SNEGSKA (reference sequence). V gave up 4 bases and J gave up 0 bases, with 13 bases separating them. CDR3 residues: CSANHRSGSNQPQHF. The CDR3 bases are TGCAGTGCTAATCACAGGTCCGGTAGCAATCAGCCCCAGCATTTT.

This clonotype occurred a few times. This chain joins TRBV9 and TRBJ2-3, with 12 bases that match TRBD2. The junction had 6 bases not matched to a gene; V was cut back by 3 bases and J by 7 bases. Looked up from germline, CDR1 is SGDLS and CDR2 is YYNGEE. The CDR3 extends over 15 amino acids. CDR3 coding DNA: TGTGCCAGCAGCGCCCTGACTAGCGGGGGTTATACGCAGTATTTT. Translated: CASSALTSGGYTQYF.

This clonotype has more than one count but fewer than ten. CDR3 region: CASSYSITGSYEQYF. In DNA form, the CDR3 reads TGTGCCAGCAGTTACTCAATCACAGGTTCCTACGAGCAGTACTTC. This chain uses TRBV6-6 with TRBJ2-7, with D possibly TRBD1 on 5 matching bases. The CDR3 runs 15 residues. Germline V gene data show CDR1 as MNHNY and CDR2 as SVGAGI (reference sequence). Deletions cut 0 bases from V and 1 base from J, with 10 bases between.

The chain joins TRBV15 to TRBJ2-7; D is unclear. CDR1 and CDR2 (germline): LNHNV, YYDKDF (reference sequence). The germline V and J ends were trimmed by 2 bases and 7 bases, with 9 bases remaining between them. This CDR3 region has 12 residues. Here the CDR3 DNA reads TGTGCCACCAGCAGACACTACAATGAGCAGTACTTC. It specifies CATSRHYNEQYF.

The chain links TRBV5-1 to TRBJ2-1; weak D call: TRBD2 (5 bases). V was cut by 4 bases and J by 0 bases, with 8 bases left in between. The germline V gene has CDR1 SGHRS and CDR2 YFSETQ. The CDR3 runs to 14 residues. CDR3 residues: CASSTDCSYNEQFF. The CDR3 region has the DNA TGCGCCAGCAGCACGGACTGCTCCTACAATGAGCAGTTCTTC.

This clonotype was counted between two and nine times. DNA of the CDR3: TGTGCCACCAGTGGAGCCGGGTTAGAGACCCAGTACTTC. Its protein is CATSGAGLETQYF. The rearrangement uses TRBV24-1 and TRBJ2-5; D unresolved. The CDR3 contains 13 residues. Trimming cost V 5 bases and J 4 bases, with 10 bases left between them. Germline CDR1 KGHDR, CDR2 SFDVKD.

This clonotype showed up just a few times. In DNA, the CDR3 is TGTGCCAGCAGTTCCCTGGAAGCGGGGGGGCAGTACAATGAGCAGTTCTTC. Its translation: CASSSLEAGGQYNEQFF. The chain is built from TRBV12-3 or TRBV12-4 and TRBJ2-1; TRBD2 matches at 10 bases. Trimming at V came to 4 bases and at J to 4 bases, leaving 10 bases not matched to a gene. The CDR3 spans 17 residues.

This clonotype was counted only a few times. The chain combines TRBV20-1 with TRBJ2-3; 11 bases map to TRBD2. This CDR3 has 16 amino acids. Germline CDR1 reads DFQATT; CDR2 reads SNEGSKA (reference sequence). V shed 2 bases and J 3 bases; nucleotides not matched to a gene: 7. CDR3 nucleotide sequence: TGCAGTGCTAGACGGAGGACTAGCGGGCGGACAGATACGCAGTATTTT. It encodes CSARRRTSGRTDTQYF.

J is TRBJ1-2 and V is TRBV2, with D unresolved. This CDR3 region has 15 residues. Looked up from germline, CDR1 is SNHLY and CDR2 is FYNNEI. V was shortened by 3 bases and J by 1 base, with 12 bases between the two germline ends. The CDR3 sequence: CASSDGQILNYGYTF. The DNA of the CDR3 is TGTGCCAGCAGTGATGGTCAGATACTTAACTATGGCTACACCTTC.

This sequence joins TRBV5-1 and TRBJ2-3; 7 nucleotides agree with TRBD2. The CDR3 is 16 residues long. Germline V CDR1 and CDR2: SGHRS, YFSETQ. The V segment lost 1 base and the J segment 2 bases; nucleotides outside the gene matches: 7. CDR3 in amino acids: CASSLRLAETTDTQYF. DNA for the CDR3: TGCGCCAGCAGCTTGAGGCTAGCGGAAACCACAGATACGCAGTATTTT.

This clonotype came up a few times. The chain uses TRBV7-6 and TRBJ2-1; tentatively, D is TRBD2 (5 bases). This CDR3 contains 16 residues. Trimming took off 1 base at V and 2 bases at J, with 12 bases between the two ends. Germline V CDR1 and CDR2: SGHVS, FNYEAQ. The CDR3 nucleotides read TGTGCCAGCAGCTTAGAAGGGCTAGCCCCCTACAATGAGCAGTTCTTC. Its translation: CASSLEGLAPYNEQFF.

This clonotype was seen a few times. The genes are TRBV7-2 and TRBJ2-4; no definite D call. This CDR3 contains 11 residues. V dropped 2 bases and J dropped 9 bases, with 5 bases sitting between them. Germline V CDR1 and CDR2: SGHTA, FQGNSA. This chain's CDR3 is CASSLPGIQYF. Written as DNA, the CDR3 is TGTGCCAGCAGCTTACCGGGCATTCAGTACTTC.

The chain has TRBV6-2 or TRBV6-3 and TRBJ2-4; maybe TRBD2 (5 bases). Per the germline V gene, CDR1 is MNHEY and CDR2 is SVGEGT. Trimming removed 10 bases at V and 8 bases at J, with 24 bases between. The CDR3 runs 15 residues. The CDR3 DNA reads as TGTGCCACCCAAGAAATGGAGGTTGATTCGGACATTCAGTACTTC. As protein: CATQEMEVDSDIQYF.

This chain connects TRBV4-1 to TRBJ2-3, with 9 bases matching TRBD2. Per germline, CDR1 MGHRA and CDR2 YSYEKL. The CDR3 length is 16 residues. The V gene end was trimmed by 1 base and the J gene end by 2 bases; junction bases not matched to a gene: 4. The CDR3 here is CASSQVGLAFTDTQYF. The DNA for the CDR3 is TGCGCCAGCAGCCAAGTAGGACTAGCGTTCACAGATACGCAGTATTTT.

This clonotype was observed at least ten times. The chain uses TRBV20-1 and TRBJ1-4; D remains ambiguous. The germline gives CDR1 DFQATT, CDR2 SNEGSKA (reference sequence). The ends were cut back, 1 base at V and 5 bases at J, with 14 bases in the middle. The CDR3 is 15 residues long. The CDR3 region has the DNA TGCAGTGCTAGAGCGTGGCGACGGTACAATGAAAAACTGTTTTTT. Translated: CSARAWRRYNEKLFF.

This chain joins TRBV25-1 and TRBJ1-2; 10 bases match TRBD1. Per germline, CDR1 MGHDK and CDR2 SYGVNS. The CDR3 loop spans 15 amino acids. The junction had 2 bases not matched to a gene; V was cut back by 2 bases and J by 2 bases. CDR3 in amino acids: CASSEGQGGNYGYTF. DNA for the CDR3: TGTGCCAGCAGTGAAGGACAGGGGGGGAACTATGGCTACACCTTC.

This clonotype was picked up one time. CDR3 in amino acids: CASSAGTGLLTDTQYF. In DNA form, the CDR3 reads TGTGCCAGCAGCGCCGGGACAGGGTTACTCACAGATACGCAGTATTTT. The gene calls are TRBV7-9 and TRBJ2-3; TRBD1 agrees at 9 bases. The J segment lost 2 bases and the V segment lost 5 bases, leaving 8 bases of the junction unmatched. CDR1 and CDR2 (germline): SEHNR, FQNEAQ (reference sequence). This CDR3 has 16 residues.

The rearrangement joins TRBV20-1 to TRBJ2-2; D may be TRBD1 (5 bases). V was trimmed by 0 bases and J by 0 bases, leaving 5 bases between them. This CDR3 contains 14 residues. Germline CDR1 DFQATT, CDR2 SNEGSKA (reference sequence). CDR3 sequence: CSAREGANTGELFF. CDR3 sequence (DNA): TGCAGTGCTAGAGAAGGGGCGAACACCGGGGAGCTGTTTTTT.

This clonotype was detected a few times. The chain has TRBV6-6 and TRBJ2-7; possibly TRBD1 for D (5 bases). The ends were cut back, 8 bases at V and 7 bases at J, with 15 bases in the middle. The CDR3 length is 12 residues. Germline V gene sequence: CDR1 MNHNY, CDR2 SVGAGI (reference sequence). CDR3 residues: CASALQGGEQYF. CDR3 bases: TGTGCCAGCGCTCTCCAGGGTGGGGAGCAGTACTTC.

The chain recombines TRBV2 with TRBJ2-1; D gene uncertain. CDR1 is SNHLY, CDR2 FYNNEI, per germline. The length of the CDR3 is 13 residues. V lost 6 bases, J lost 10 bases, and 16 bases lay in between. The CDR3, as DNA: TGTGCCAGCAGCCGAGGTCCTACTTACGAGCAGTTCTTC. It encodes CASSRGPTYEQFF.

The chain carries TRBV28 and TRBJ1-2; TRBD1 matches 8 bases. Germline trimming cut 6 bases from V and 4 bases from J; bases unmatched to any gene: 4. CDR3 size: 13 residues. Germline V gene sequence: CDR1 MDHEN, CDR2 SYDVKM. The CDR3 is CASRWDRSYGYTF. The CDR3 DNA follows: TGTGCCAGCAGATGGGACAGGTCCTATGGCTACACCTTC.

This clonotype was seen a few times. The genes are TRBV12-3 or TRBV12-4 and TRBJ1-2, with D unclear. Deletions cut 3 bases from V and 7 bases from J, with 9 bases between. The CDR3 extends over 12 amino acids. CDR3 DNA: TGTGCCAGCAGTTTGGAGAGGCTTGGCTACACCTTC. As protein: CASSLERLGYTF.

The J gene is TRBJ2-1, the V gene TRBV16; D gene ambiguous. The CDR3 loop spans 12 amino acids. Germline lookup yields CDR1 KGHSY and CDR2 FQNENV. V was trimmed by 0 bases and J by 10 bases, leaving 7 bases between them. In DNA, the CDR3 is TGTGCCAGCAGCCAATCCCTATACGAGCAGTTCTTC. This translates into CASSQSLYEQFF.

This chain links TRBV4-1 with TRBJ1-4, with no clear D. CDR1 MGHRA and CDR2 YSYEKL come from the germline V gene. The V and J ends lost 0 bases and 5 bases respectively, with 10 bases between them. The CDR3 runs to 15 residues. The CDR3 DNA sequence: TGCGCCAGCAGCCAAGAGGGCAGCGGGAATGAAAAACTGTTTTTT. Its protein product is CASSQEGSGNEKLFF.

The chain couples TRBV2 to TRBJ2-1; maybe TRBD2 (6 bases). The germline V gene encodes CDR1 SNHLY and CDR2 FYNNEI. V was shortened by 7 bases and J by 3 bases, with 19 bases between the two germline ends. The CDR3 runs 16 residues. CDR3 loop: CASTKDTGLLYNEQFF. In DNA, the CDR3 is TGTGCCAGCACCAAAGATACTGGACTACTCTACAATGAGCAGTTCTTC.

The chain links TRBV9 to TRBJ2-4; 8 nucleotides align to TRBD2. V shed 1 base and J 5 bases; nucleotides not matched to a gene: 5. Germline CDR1 SGDLS, CDR2 YYNGEE. The CDR3 runs to 15 residues. CDR3 loop: CASSVTYGGENIQYF. CDR3 nucleotides: TGTGCCAGCAGCGTAACATACGGGGGGGAAAACATTCAGTACTTC.

The chain has TRBV11-2 and TRBJ2-1; 8 nucleotides align to TRBD2. The assigned J gene may be wrong: the sequence end matches TRBJ2-7 better. This CDR3 region has 16 residues. Germline V lookup: CDR1 SGHAT, CDR2 FQNNGV. The CDR3 here is CASSSPSGQVYNEQYF. The CDR3 DNA follows: TGTGCCAGCAGCTCCCCTAGCGGGCAGGTCTACAATGAGCAGTACTTC.

Ten or more counts support this clonotype. This CDR3 is CASRTSDTQYF. CDR3 DNA sequence: TGTGCCAGCAGAACATCGGATACGCAGTATTTT. The chain uses TRBV6-6 and TRBJ2-3, with no clear D. The ends were cut back, 6 bases at V and 6 bases at J, with 7 bases in the middle. Germline V CDR1 and CDR2: MNHNY, SVGAGI (reference sequence). CDR3 size: 11 residues.